These T cell receptor beta chains were read from a single sample in a study of cytomegalovirus exposure and HLA in healthy donors. The repertoire was sequenced with immunoSEQ multiplex PCR; TCRdb's copy has only in-frame clones and lacks some. The sample includes roughly 150,000 clones, roughly three quarters of them seen just once. Material: PBMCs. All receptors derive from a male donor in good health and CMV-seronegative. Both conserved end residues are part of each CDR3. Each record gives: CDR3 DNA, CDR3 protein, D gene, clone size, J gene, V gene. The D gene is left open where the match is weak. Clone sizes are given selectively: once, few, many, or a class where the clone is expanded.

TGTGCCAGCAGCTTCGGGGGTCGCGGGAGGGCAGAGACCCAGTACTTC,CASSFGGRGRAETQYF,TRBD2,NA,TRBJ2-5,TRBV5-5
TGCGCCAGCAGCTTTTGGACAGGGGGCTATAATTCACCCCTCCACTTT,CASSFWTGGYNSPLHF,TRBD1,medium-sized,TRBJ1-6,TRBV5-1
TGTGCCAGCAGTCTTCGGGGGCAGGGGGCTAACGAGCAGTACTTC,CASSLRGQGANEQYF,TRBD1,NA,TRBJ2-7,TRBV7-9
TGTGCCAGCAGCTTAGCGGGAGGACTCTACGAGCAGTACTTC,CASSLAGGLYEQYF,NA,NA,TRBJ2-7,TRBV7-2
TGTGCCAGCAGCAAAGAGACTTACGAGGTCAATGAGCAGTTCTTC,CASSKETYEVNEQFF,NA,NA,TRBJ2-1,TRBV28
TGTGCCAGCAGCCTGACAGGTCCCGGCTACACCTTC,CASSLTGPGYTF,NA,NA,TRBJ1-2,TRBV11-1
TGTGCCAGCAGTTTTGCGGGAGGGCCAAAGAATGAGCAGTTCTTC,CASSFAGGPKNEQFF,TRBD2,NA,TRBJ2-1,TRBV28
TGTGCCAGCAGCTTGGGTTGGACAGGGGTCAATCAGCCCCAGCATTTT,CASSLGWTGVNQPQHF,TRBD1,once,TRBJ1-5,TRBV7-2
TGTGCCAGCAGTTGGGGGACAGCGTACGAGCAGTACTTC,CASSWGTAYEQYF,TRBD1,NA,TRBJ2-7,TRBV28
TGTGCCAGCTCATTAAACAGGGGGCCTGCCGGGGAGCTGTTTTTT,CASSLNRGPAGELFF,TRBD1,few,TRBJ2-2,TRBV18
TGTGCCAGCAGTCCCGACAGGGGGCAAGGCGAGCAGTACTTC,CASSPDRGQGEQYF,TRBD1,NA,TRBJ2-7,TRBV28
TGTGCCAGCAGCCCTATAGTCTCACTAGCGGGAGGTGCAGATACGCAGTATTTT,CASSPIVSLAGGADTQYF,TRBD2,NA,TRBJ2-3,TRBV9
TGTGCCTGGTTCCGCCCCGGGGCAGGGGGTTATAATAACATTGGAGAACAGCCCCAGCATTTT,CAWFRPGAGGYNNIGEQPQHF,TRBD1,NA,TRBJ1-5,TRBV30
TGTGCCCTCAGGGTGGAAGAGGTGTGGACTGAAGCTTTCTTT,CALRVEEVWTEAFF,NA,once,TRBJ1-1,TRBV2
TGTGCCAGCGGAACCCGAAGCAGCACTAGCGGGAGGGCCGATGAGCAGTTCTTC,CASGTRSSTSGRADEQFF,TRBD2,NA,TRBJ2-1,TRBV27
TGTGCCAGCAGCATCTCCGTTACAGGGGAGGGAAACACCATATATTTT,CASSISVTGEGNTIYF,TRBD1,NA,TRBJ1-3,TRBV4-2
TGTGCCAGCAGCTTGCAGGGATCGAACACTGAAGCTTTCTTT,CASSLQGSNTEAFF,NA,few,TRBJ1-1,TRBV5-6
TGTGCCAGCAGCCAAGAGGGCCGGGGATCCTACGAGCAGTACTTC,CASSQEGRGSYEQYF,NA,few,TRBJ2-7,TRBV5-5
TGTGCCAGCAGGGAAGAGGGGGTAGGTACTGAAGCTTTCTTT,CASREEGVGTEAFF,NA,few,TRBJ1-1,TRBV2
TGTGCCAGCAGCCGGTCGCTAGCGGGAGGAGGCAATGAGCAGTTCTTC,CASSRSLAGGGNEQFF,TRBD2,NA,TRBJ2-1,TRBV7-6
TGCAGCGTTGCCGTTTCGGGTCCGGGGGAGCAGTACTTC,CSVAVSGPGEQYF,NA,NA,TRBJ2-7,TRBV29-1
TGTGCCTCAGCAGCGACTCGTTTGAACACTGAAGCTTTCTTT,CASAATRLNTEAFF,NA,NA,TRBJ1-1,TRBV2
TGTGCCAGCAGTTTAAGGGTCAGGGGCACCACCTACGAGCAGTACTTC,CASSLRVRGTTYEQYF,NA,NA,TRBJ2-7,TRBV27
TGCGCCAGCAGCCAACAGGAGAGCTCCTACAATGAGCAGTTCTTC,CASSQQESSYNEQFF,NA,NA,TRBJ2-1,TRBV5-1
TGCGCCAGCAGCTTACAGGCGTGGGGGGTTTATGGCTACACCTTC,CASSLQAWGVYGYTF,NA,few,TRBJ1-2,TRBV4-1
TGTGCCACCAGCAGAGGTACAGGGGGCTCCACTGAAGCTTTCTTT,CATSRGTGGSTEAFF,TRBD1,NA,TRBJ1-1,TRBV15
TGTGCCAGCAGTCCTACACAGAACTATGGCTACACCTTC,CASSPTQNYGYTF,NA,NA,TRBJ1-2,TRBV6-6
TGTGCCAGCAGTTACGCGGGACAGGGGAGCGAGCAGTACTTC,CASSYAGQGSEQYF,TRBD1,NA,TRBJ2-7,TRBV6-5
TGTGCCAGCTTACCCGGGGGGACTCATTTCTCTGGAAACACCATATATTTT,CASLPGGTHFSGNTIYF,NA,NA,TRBJ1-3,TRBV19
TGTGCCAGCAGCTTAGCGAGTGGGCAGAGGCAGTACTTC,CASSLASGQRQYF,NA,NA,TRBJ2-7,TRBV7-2
TGTTCCAGCAGCCTATCCGATCAGCCCCAGCATTTT,CSSSLSDQPQHF,NA,NA,TRBJ1-5,TRBV7-9
TGTGCCAGCAGTGTGACTAGCGGGGGTATCACTGAGCAGTTCTTC,CASSVTSGGITEQFF,TRBD2,NA,TRBJ2-1,TRBV28
TGCGCCAGCAGCCTCTTAGGACAGGGGAATGAAAAACTGTTTTTT,CASSLLGQGNEKLFF,TRBD1,NA,TRBJ1-4,TRBV4-1
TGTGCCATCAGTGGACTGTCAACCTACGAGCAGTACTTC,CAISGLSTYEQYF,NA,NA,TRBJ2-7,TRBV10-3
TGTGCCAGCAGTTTTATCGGGGAACCCTATAATTCACCCCTCCACTTT,CASSFIGEPYNSPLHF,NA,few,TRBJ1-6,TRBV28
TGTGCCAGCAGTCAACAGGGACCTGGGGCCAACGTCCTGACTTTC,CASSQQGPGANVLTF,NA,NA,TRBJ2-6,TRBV28
TGCGCCAGCAGCCAAGATACAGGAACCTACGAGCAGTACTTC,CASSQDTGTYEQYF,NA,NA,TRBJ2-7,TRBV4-3
TGTGCCAGTAGCGCGCCCGGACAGGGAGCCTTTGGCTACACCTTC,CASSAPGQGAFGYTF,TRBD1,NA,TRBJ1-2,TRBV19
TGTGCCAGCCGAGACTTCGCTGGGGCCAACGTCCTGACTTTC,CASRDFAGANVLTF,NA,few,TRBJ2-6,TRBV6-5
TGTGCCAGCAGCTCAGGACTACGGGGAGAGACCCAGTACTTC,CASSSGLRGETQYF,NA,few,TRBJ2-5,TRBV7-9
TGTGCTAGCAGCCTGGGGCAGCGGGGGGGCGGAGAGACCCAGTACTTC,CASSLGQRGGGETQYF,TRBD2,NA,TRBJ2-5,TRBV7-7
TGCGCCAGCAGCCAAGGATCCGCGGGGGGGCCCTACAATGAGCAGTTCTTC,CASSQGSAGGPYNEQFF,TRBD2,once,TRBJ2-1,TRBV4-1